The 9 T cell receptor beta chains in this list originate from one sample, sequenced in a study of PD-1 and CTLA-4 blockade in melanoma. The assay was immunoSEQ multiplex PCR, and TCRdb's table has in-frame clones only and misses some. Of around 31,000 clones in the sample, around 93% were seen once. The sample in question was CD8+ T cells from peripheral blood, obtained from a patient given anti-PD-1 treatment. The source of these receptors is a human donor with melanoma.

The chain uses TRBV6-5 and TRBJ2-7, with 9 bases identical to TRBD2. The CDR3 has 15 residues. V was clipped by 2 bases and J by 3 bases; unmatched bases: 5. Germline-derived CDR1 and CDR2 are MNHEY and SVGAGI. The CDR3 region has the DNA TGTGCCAGCAGTTACGACGTTAGCGGGAGCTACGAGCAGTACTTC. Translating it yields CASSYDVSGSYEQYF.

The V and J genes are TRBV7-9 and TRBJ2-5; no clear D gene. CDR1 is SEHNR, CDR2 FQNEAQ, per germline (reference sequence). Trimming stripped 5 bases from V and 4 bases from J, with 14 bases between. This CDR3 is 14 amino acids long. This CDR3 is CASSQTGAIETQYF. The CDR3 DNA reads TGTGCCAGCAGCCAGACCGGCGCGATAGAGACCCAGTACTTC.

This chain joins TRBV7-8 and TRBJ1-2, with 8 nucleotides matching TRBD1. The CDR3 has 15 residues. Germline V gene data show CDR1 as SGHVS and CDR2 as FQNEAQ. J was trimmed by 7 bases and V by 5 bases; bases with no gene match: 12. DNA for the CDR3: TGTGCCAGCAGCCCCGGGTCGACAGGGGCTGGTGGCTACACCTTC. Translated: CASSPGSTGAGGYTF.

The V and J genes are TRBV6-5 and TRBJ2-3; TRBD2 is a possible D gene (6 bases). The V gene's germline CDR1 is MNHEY and CDR2 SVGAGI. This CDR3 has 15 amino acids. The V gene lost 8 bases and the J gene lost 3 bases, with 18 bases spanning the gap. CDR3 in amino acids: CASGGANGATDTQYF. In nucleotides, the CDR3 is TGTGCCAGCGGAGGGGCTAACGGGGCGACAGATACGCAGTATTTT.

This chain connects TRBV7-9 to TRBJ2-7; D unresolved. V shed 4 bases and J shed 2 bases, with 9 bases lying between them. Germline-derived CDR1 and CDR2 are SEHNR and FQNEAQ (reference sequence). The length of the CDR3 is 13 residues. The CDR3 DNA follows: TGTGCCAGCAGCTCCCCCGGAGCCTACGAGCAGTACTTC. Residues: CASSSPGAYEQYF.

This chain uses TRBV30 with TRBJ2-5; D not certain. The V end was cut by 3 bases, the J end by 0 bases, with 14 bases between. The CDR3 extends over 15 amino acids. Germline CDR1 is GTSNPN and CDR2 is SVGIG (reference sequence). The CDR3 DNA reads as TGTGCCTGGAGCCCTCCGTCGACGTACCAAGAGACCCAGTACTTC. Translation: CAWSPPSTYQETQYF.

This clone has only one observation. The V call is TRBV9, the J call TRBJ2-7; TRBD1 or TRBD2 may be the D gene (5 bases each). Germline V gene data show CDR1 as SGDLS and CDR2 as YYNGEE. V was cut by 3 bases and J by 2 bases, with 18 bases left in between. The CDR3 extends over 16 amino acids. CDR3 protein: CASSGLTGASPYEQYF. CDR3 nucleotides: TGTGCCAGCAGCGGCCTCACCGGGGCCTCTCCCTACGAGCAGTACTTC.

V is TRBV19 and J is TRBJ1-5; the D is unclear. The germline V gene has CDR1 LNHDA and CDR2 SQIVND (reference sequence). V was trimmed by 6 bases and J by 7 bases, leaving 16 bases between them. This CDR3 is 14 amino acids long. The CDR3 spells CASRPGEGAQPQHF. The DNA for the CDR3 is TGTGCCAGTAGACCTGGAGAGGGCGCCCAGCCCCAGCATTTT.

CDR3 DNA: TGTGCCAGTAGTTTTAGCGGGGGTTACAATGAGCAGTTCTTC. Its translation is CASSFSGGYNEQFF. V usage is TRBV19 and J usage is TRBJ2-1; TRBD2 aligns across 9 bases. CDR1 is LNHDA and CDR2 is SQIVND in the germline V gene (reference sequence). The CDR3 contains 14 residues. Unmatched junction bases numbered 3, after V lost 5 bases and J lost 4 bases.